This entry lists 8 T cell receptor beta chains sequenced from one sample in a study of cytomegalovirus exposure and HLA in healthy donors. TCRdb's copy holds only in-frame clones and misses some; the assay was immunoSEQ multiplex PCR. This sample yields 150,000 to 200,000 clones, of which less than 90% are seen a single time; 10% belongs to the top ten. The source material was PBMCs. All receptors derive from a man younger than 45 in good health and CMV-seropositive.

The chain employs TRBV15 and TRBJ2-3; D remains unclear. V gave up 3 bases and J gave up 0 bases, with 10 bases separating them. The CDR3 covers 15 residues. Germline V gene lookup returns CDR1 LNHNV and CDR2 YYDKDF (reference sequence). DNA for the CDR3: TGTGCCACCAGCAGGAGATCAGGTAGCACAGATACGCAGTATTTT. Protein product: CATSRRSGSTDTQYF.

This clone was seen only a few times. The chain joins TRBV7-9 to TRBJ2-5; weak D call: TRBD1 (5 bases). V was shortened by 5 bases and J by 3 bases, with 13 bases between the two germline ends. The CDR3 has 14 residues. The germline CDR1 and CDR2 sequences are SEHNR and FQNEAQ (reference sequence). CDR3 DNA sequence: TGTGCCAGCAGCCTAGATACAGGTGAAGAGACCCAGTACTTC. This sequence encodes CASSLDTGEETQYF.

The gene calls are TRBV7-6 and TRBJ1-1; the D gene is possibly TRBD1 (5 bases). V was clipped by 6 bases and J by 3 bases, with 17 bases between them. This CDR3 comprises 15 residues. The germline V gene has CDR1 SGHVS and CDR2 FNYEAQ. The CDR3 nucleotides are TGTGCCAGCAGTCCTAACCGGGGGTTTGACACTGAAGCTTTCTTT. Its protein product is CASSPNRGFDTEAFF.

The rearrangement links TRBV7-6 to TRBJ1-5, with 11 bases fitting TRBD1. There are 16 residues in the CDR3. Trimming removed 5 bases from V and 2 bases from J; junction bases left unmatched: 5. CDR1 and CDR2 from the germline V gene are SGHVS and FNYEAQ. CDR3 region: CASSAQDRGRNQPQHF. The DNA for the CDR3 is TGTGCCAGCAGCGCCCAGGACAGGGGGCGCAATCAGCCCCAGCATTTT.

This clone has only one observation. The gene calls are TRBV29-1 and TRBJ1-1; tentatively, D is TRBD1 (5 bases). Trimming pared 4 bases from V and 5 bases from J, leaving 14 bases between. CDR3 size: 13 residues. Germline V gene sequence: CDR1 SQVTM, CDR2 ANQGSEA. DNA of the CDR3: TGCAGCGTTGGATTGGACAAAGGGACTGAAGCTTTCTTT. Translated: CSVGLDKGTEAFF.

V gene TRBV29-1 combines with J gene TRBJ2-7, with a possible D match to TRBD1 (5 bases). The V end was cut by 6 bases, the J end by 3 bases, with 12 bases between. The CDR3 length is 12 residues. CDR1 is SQVTM and CDR2 is ANQGSEA in the germline V gene. CDR3 in DNA: TGCAGCGTCGTAGGGGCCTACTACGAGCAGTACTTC. Translation gives CSVVGAYYEQYF.

The V call is TRBV5-5, the J call TRBJ2-3, with 10 bases fitting TRBD2. The CDR3 extends over 17 amino acids. J lost 5 bases, V lost 0 bases, and 9 bases had no gene match. CDR1 is SGHKS, CDR2 YYEKEE, per germline (reference sequence). The CDR3 spells CASSLGPAGGPGDTQYF. Written as DNA, the CDR3 is TGTGCCAGCAGCTTGGGTCCAGCGGGGGGGCCAGGAGATACGCAGTATTTT.

The gene calls are TRBV30 and TRBJ1-4, with D unclear. There are 13 residues in the CDR3. Germline CDR1 is GTSNPN and CDR2 is SVGIG (reference sequence). The V end lost 1 base, the J end lost 4 bases, and 7 bases lay between the germline ends. Here the CDR3 DNA reads TGTGCCTGGAGTGCGGGAAATAATGAAAAACTGTTTTTT. Amino acids: CAWSAGNNEKLFF. Full variable domain (missing parts from reference TRBV30 and TRBJ1-4): SQTIHQWPATLVQPVGSPLSLECTVEGTSNPNLYWYRQAAGRGLQLLFYSVGIGQISSEVPQNLSASRPQDRQFILSSKKLLLSDSGFYLCAWSAGNNEKLFFGSGTQLSVL.